The 15 T cell receptor beta chains in this list originate from one sample, sequenced in a study of T-cell reconstitution after alpha-beta-depleted transplantation in children. Researchers prepared the TCRbeta library using unique molecular identifiers, the study reports. TCRdb ran MiXCR on the PCR reads and lists one entry per CDR3 protein. The table shows about a million distinct CDR3 sequences, with about 26% occurring only once. The specimen was PBMCs, mostly from graft donor cells, collected 360 days after TCRalphabeta/CD19-depleted stem cell transplant. The receptor set was obtained from a boy less than two years old who had a stem cell transplant for SCID, so the T cells may come from the graft donor.

This clonotype appeared a few times. The genes are TRBV7-2 and TRBJ2-3; TRBD1 aligns across 8 bases. From germline, CDR1 is SGHTA and CDR2 FQGNSA. This CDR3 is 15 amino acids long. V trimming: 6 bases; J trimming: 7 bases; junction bases outside the gene matches: 12. Written as DNA, the CDR3 is TGTGCCAGCAGTTCCCAGGGGGCCTTTCCGCATACGCAGTATTTT. The encoded protein is CASSSQGAFPHTQYF. Using reference TRBV7-2 and TRBJ2-3 for the parts outside the CDR3, the full variable domain is GAGVSQSPSNKVTEKGKDVELRCDPISGHTALYWYRQSLGQGLEFLIYFQGNSAPDKSGLPSDRFSAERTGGSVSTLTIQRTQQEDSAVYLCASSSQGAFPHTQYFGPGTRLTVL.

A few counts support this clonotype. This rearrangement joins TRBV20-1 to TRBJ1-4; D is undetermined. The germline V gene has CDR1 DFQATT and CDR2 SNEGSKA (reference sequence). V dropped 5 bases and J dropped 8 bases, with 18 bases sitting between them. The CDR3 has 14 residues. CDR3 coding DNA: TGCAGTGCTTCGACTAGGCCGGACGGGGAAAAACTGTTTTTT. Amino acid sequence: CSASTRPDGEKLFF.

This clonotype was found a few times. A junction boundary mismatches the germline segment, possibly from a read error. V gene TRBV4-2 combines with J gene TRBJ2-2, with 7 nucleotides matching TRBD1. Germline V gene data show CDR1 as LGHNA and CDR2 as YNFKEQ. The length of the CDR3 is 17 residues. The CDR3 DNA reads as TGTGCCAGCAGCCAAGGTACCGGGACAGCGAACACCGGGGAGCTGCTTTTT. Translation: CASSQGTGTANTGELLF.

This clonotype was detected a few times. CDR3 sequence (DNA): TGTGCCAGCAATGACGGGGGGGCGATTAACCAGTATTTT. Protein: CASNDGGAINQYF. The genes are TRBV6-2 or TRBV6-3 and TRBJ2-3, with 8 bases fitting TRBD2. Germline V gene sequence: CDR1 MNHEY, CDR2 SVGEGT. The CDR3 is 13 amino acids. The V and J ends lost 7 bases and 12 bases, in that order; junction bases with no gene match: 12.

This sequence joins TRBV5-1 and TRBJ2-7; 7 positions agree with TRBD1. CDR1 and CDR2 from the germline V gene are SGHRS and YFSETQ. CDR3 length equals 20 residues. Trimming took 0 bases from V and 0 from J; bases not matched to a gene: 18. The CDR3, as DNA: TGCGCCAGCAGCTTGGCCTGGACAGGTGCGTGGGGCGCTAGCTCCTACGAGCAGTACTTC. This encodes CASSLAWTGAWGASSYEQYF.

This clonotype came up a few times. The chain recombines TRBV27 with TRBJ2-7; no reliable D call. Per the germline V gene, CDR1 is MNHEY and CDR2 is SMNVEV (reference sequence). The CDR3 length is 17 residues. Between the trimmed V and J ends, which lost 3 bases and 2 bases, there was a span of 20 bases. CDR3 sequence: CASSFTGRAEFTYEQYF. CDR3 DNA sequence: TGTGCCAGCAGTTTCACTGGTAGGGCGGAATTTACCTACGAGCAGTACTTC.

V is TRBV7-2 and J is TRBJ1-2, with D perhaps matching TRBD1 (5 bases). Trimming shortened V by 5 bases and J by 4 bases, and 17 bases separated the two germline ends. This CDR3 has 15 amino acids. Germline CDR1 SGHTA, CDR2 FQGNSA. Here the CDR3 reads CASSPAVAGSYGYTF. CDR3 DNA: TGTGCCAGCAGCCCAGCGGTGGCAGGGTCCTATGGCTACACCTTC.

Only a few counts were recorded for this clonotype. The chain joins TRBV25-1 to TRBJ2-1; 11 bases fit TRBD2. With V trimmed by 4 bases and J by 6 bases, 5 bases remained unmatched. Germline V lookup: CDR1 MGHDK, CDR2 SYGVNS. The CDR3 covers 15 residues. CDR3 amino acids: CASSGLAGGTNEQFF. The CDR3, as DNA: TGTGCCAGCAGTGGATTAGCGGGGGGGACCAATGAGCAGTTCTTC.

The rearrangement uses TRBV20-1 and TRBJ1-3, with TRBD1 as a possible D gene (5 bases). The length of the CDR3 is 14 residues. V was shortened by 5 bases and J by 4 bases, with 15 bases between the two germline ends. CDR1 and CDR2 (germline): DFQATT, SNEGSKA (reference sequence). CDR3: CSAPRGGAGNTIYF. Written as DNA, the CDR3 is TGCAGTGCTCCCCGGGGGGGTGCCGGAAACACCATATATTTT.

The gene calls are TRBV20-1 and TRBJ2-1; 8 bases are a match to TRBD2. Germline V CDR1 and CDR2: DFQATT, SNEGSKA (reference sequence). This CDR3 spans 14 amino acids. V shed 6 bases, J shed 7 bases, and the junction held 11 bases outside the gene matches. In nucleotides, the CDR3 is TGCAGTGCCAATAGGGGGACTAGTAGGAATGAGCAGTTCTTC. It codes for CSANRGTSRNEQFF.

A few counts support this clonotype. This sequence joins TRBV2 and TRBJ2-3; 12 bases match TRBD2. CDR1 and CDR2 from the germline V gene are SNHLY and FYNNEI. This CDR3 spans 18 amino acids. V lost 7 bases and J lost 2; bases outside the gene matches: 13. CDR3 loop: CASKRLAGVLGNTDTQYF. The CDR3 DNA is TGTGCCAGCAAACGACTAGCGGGGGTCCTCGGGAACACAGATACGCAGTATTTT. Full variable domain (remainder filled in from reference TRBV2 and TRBJ2-3): EPEVTQTPSHQVTQMGQEVILRCVPISNHLYFYWYRQILGQKVEFLVSFYNNEISEKSEIFDDQFSVERPDGSNFTLKIRSTKLEDSAMYFCASKRLAGVLGNTDTQYFGPGTRLTVL.

The V call is TRBV7-8, the J call TRBJ2-7; the match to TRBD1 covers 9 bases. Germline CDR1 is SGHVS and CDR2 is FQNEAQ. The CDR3 has 15 amino acids. Trimming cost V 1 base and J 5 bases; bases outside gene matches: 6. The CDR3 DNA is TGTGCCAGCAGCTTAGTTGGACAGGGGTCGCACGAGCAGTACTTC. Translation: CASSLVGQGSHEQYF.

The J gene is TRBJ2-4, the V gene TRBV6-2 or TRBV6-3, with TRBD2 as a possible D gene (5 bases). The CDR3 totals 14 residues. V was pared by 8 bases and J by 7 bases, with 18 bases between. From germline, CDR1 is MNHEY and CDR2 SVGEGT. The CDR3 region is CASYTVATGNIQYF. CDR3 DNA sequence: TGTGCCAGCTATACCGTGGCTACGGGGAACATTCAGTACTTC.

In this sample, this clonotype turned up a few times. CDR3 amino acids: CASSFSSGAHEQFF. CDR3 coding DNA: TGTGCCAGCAGCTTCTCCAGCGGGGCTCATGAGCAGTTCTTC. V and J are TRBV7-7 and TRBJ2-1; 7 bases line up with TRBD2. J lost 8 bases, V lost 3 bases, and 7 bases had no gene match. Germline V gene data show CDR1 as SSHAT and CDR2 as FNYEAQ (reference sequence). The CDR3 length is 14 residues.

The table lists this clonotype with a few counts. The chain joins TRBV12-3 or TRBV12-4 to TRBJ1-1; D unresolved. V dropped 3 bases and J dropped 5 bases, with 13 bases sitting between them. The CDR3 totals 14 residues. In nucleotides, the CDR3 is TGTGCCAGCAGTTTCCTAAGAGGAACGACTGAAGCTTTCTTT. As protein: CASSFLRGTTEAFF.